This is a list of T cell receptor beta chains from one sample in a study of CD8 T cells in Susac syndrome. Each CDR3 protein is one row after TCRdb ran MiXCR on the immunoSEQ multiplex PCR reads. Among under 200,000 distinct CDR3 sequences listed, 85% to 95% were seen once. The specimen was CD4+ T cells from PBMCs. The receptors were sampled from a human donor in good health. Both conserved end residues are part of each CDR3. Each record gives: V gene, J gene, CDR3 protein.

>TRBV19|TRBJ2-5
CASSYATGEQETQYF
>TRBV28|TRBJ1-6
CASRSGQVNSPLHF
>TRBV25-1|TRBJ1-2
CASSDPGGGYGYTF
>TRBV28|TRBJ2-3
CASGFSLGDTQYF
>TRBV29-1|TRBJ2-6
CSVGGISGANVLTF
>TRBV7-2|TRBJ2-1
CASSLVGRISYNEQFF
>TRBV15|TRBJ1-1
CATSEDREGTEAFF
>TRBV9|TRBJ2-1
CASSVIRLASYNEQFF
>TRBV19|TRBJ1-5
CASSNRPVSNQPQHF
>TRBV6-2/TRBV6-3|TRBJ2-4
CASSSPGLALRNSQYF
>TRBV2|TRBJ1-4
CASKYGRGTNEKLFF
>TRBV15|TRBJ2-7
CATSNSQLEQYF
>TRBV19|TRBJ2-2
CAIRTENTGELFF
>TRBV7-6|TRBJ2-7
CASSLASEGVFPYEQYF
>TRBV10-3|TRBJ1-2
CAISDTPQGGGFGYTF
>TRBV28|TRBJ1-2
CASSVSGTGENYGYTF